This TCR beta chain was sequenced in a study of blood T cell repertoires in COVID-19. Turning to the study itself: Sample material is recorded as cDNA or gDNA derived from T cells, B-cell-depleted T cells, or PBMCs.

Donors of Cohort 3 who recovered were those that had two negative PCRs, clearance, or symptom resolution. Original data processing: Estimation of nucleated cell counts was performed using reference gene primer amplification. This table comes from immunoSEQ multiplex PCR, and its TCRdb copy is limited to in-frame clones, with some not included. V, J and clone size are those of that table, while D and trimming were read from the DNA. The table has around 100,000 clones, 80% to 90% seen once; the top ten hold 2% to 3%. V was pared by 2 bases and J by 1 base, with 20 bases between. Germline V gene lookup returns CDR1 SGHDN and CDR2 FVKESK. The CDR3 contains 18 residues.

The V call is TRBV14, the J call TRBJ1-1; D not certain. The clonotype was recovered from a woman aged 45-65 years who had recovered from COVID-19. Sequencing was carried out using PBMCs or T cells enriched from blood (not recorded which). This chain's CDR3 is CASSQLWSVIGRNTEAFF. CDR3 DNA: TGTGCCAGCAGCCAATTGTGGAGCGTTATAGGGAGGAACACTGAAGCTTTCTTT.